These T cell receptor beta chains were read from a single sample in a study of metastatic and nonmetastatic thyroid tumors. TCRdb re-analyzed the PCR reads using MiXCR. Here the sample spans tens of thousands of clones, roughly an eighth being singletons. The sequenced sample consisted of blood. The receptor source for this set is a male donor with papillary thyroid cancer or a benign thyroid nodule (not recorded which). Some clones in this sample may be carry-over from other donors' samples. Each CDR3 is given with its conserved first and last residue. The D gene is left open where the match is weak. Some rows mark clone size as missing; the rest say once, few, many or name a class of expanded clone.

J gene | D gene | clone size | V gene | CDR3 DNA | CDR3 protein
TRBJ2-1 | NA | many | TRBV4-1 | TGCGCCAGCAGCCAAGGCCCCCCCCCGGGCAATGAGCAGTTCTTC | CASSQGPPPGNEQFF
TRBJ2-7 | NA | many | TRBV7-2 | TGTGCCAGCAGCTTGGGCCCTACGCTCTCCTACGAGCAGTACTTC | CASSLGPTLSYEQYF
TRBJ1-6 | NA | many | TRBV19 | TGTGCCAGTAGTATTCGTCAGGGCCATTCACCCCTCCACTTT | CASSIRQGHSPLHF
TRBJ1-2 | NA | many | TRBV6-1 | TGTGCCAGCAGCGCCGGGTCCTTGCGACCGGGGGGCTACACCTTT | CASSAGSLRPGGYTF
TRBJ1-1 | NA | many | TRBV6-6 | TGTGCCAGCAGTTACAAGTTCGGAGAGAACACTGAAGCTTTCTTT | CASSYKFGENTEAFF
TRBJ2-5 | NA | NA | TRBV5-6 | TGTGCCAGCAGCCCCGAGGGGGGAGGGCGGGAGACCCAGTACTTC | CASSPEGGGRETQYF
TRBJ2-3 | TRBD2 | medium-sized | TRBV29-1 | TGCAGCGTTTCCGGGGGAGGGCTCCACACAGATACGCAGTATTTT | CSVSGGGLHTDTQYF
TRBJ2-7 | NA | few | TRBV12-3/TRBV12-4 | TGTGCCAGCAGCCCCGTGGCCGCCGGGGGCGAGCAGTACTTC | CASSPVAAGGEQYF
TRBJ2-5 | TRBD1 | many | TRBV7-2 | TGTGCCAGCACTGACAGGGGGGAGTCCGGTGAGACCCAGTACTTC | CASTDRGESGETQYF
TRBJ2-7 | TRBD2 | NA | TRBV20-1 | TGCAGTGCTAGTAGGGCTAGCGGGAGGGTAGGCTACGAGCAGTACTTC | CSASRASGRVGYEQYF
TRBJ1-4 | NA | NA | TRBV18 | TGTGCCAGCTCACCTACCGGGACGGCGAATGAAAAACTGTTTTTT | CASSPTGTANEKLFF
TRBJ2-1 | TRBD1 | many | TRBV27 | TGTGCCAGCAGTCTGGACAGGGGGTGGCGGAACAATGAGCAGTTCTTC | CASSLDRGWRNNEQFF